This passage covers 27 T cell receptor beta chains from one sample sequenced in a study of OX40 agonist ivuxolimab in advanced cancers. Sequencing used immunoSEQ multiplex PCR; TCRdb keeps in-frame clones, though not all of them. The data hold around 72,000 clones, with 82% observed a single time. The sample in question was CD4+ or CD8+ T cells sorted from blood, obtained in a trial of the OX40 agonist ivuxolimab. All receptors come from an adult with an advanced solid tumor such as melanoma, head and neck, liver or kidney cancer.

The chain links TRBV6-1 to TRBJ1-5; D possibly corresponds to TRBD1 (5 bases). Germline V gene lookup returns CDR1 MNHNS and CDR2 SASEGT. Trimming took 5 bases from V and 5 from J, leaving 16 bases between them. This CDR3 region has 15 residues. The CDR3 sequence is CASSRGTEAYQPQHF. As DNA, the CDR3 is TGTGCCAGCAGTAGAGGGACTGAGGCCTATCAGCCCCAGCATTTT.

The chain is built from TRBV5-5 and TRBJ2-7, with no clear D. The length of the CDR3 is 14 residues. The V gene lost 0 bases and the J gene lost 2 bases, with 9 bases spanning the gap. Germline V gene lookup returns CDR1 SGHKS and CDR2 YYEKEE (reference sequence). CDR3: CASSLGRRTYEQYV. The CDR3 bases are TGTGCCAGCAGCTTGGGACGGAGAACCTACGAGCAGTACGTC.

The V call is TRBV5-6, the J call TRBJ2-3; 11 bases fit TRBD1. The CDR3 spans 15 residues. The V gene end was trimmed by 4 bases and the J gene end by 1 base; junction bases not matched to a gene: 2. The germline V gene has CDR1 SGHDT and CDR2 YYEEEE. The CDR3 reads CASSPDRGRTDTQYF. CDR3 nucleotides: TGTGCCAGCAGCCCGGACAGGGGGCGCACAGATACGCAGTATTTT.

The J gene is TRBJ2-3, the V gene TRBV28, with a weak D call TRBD2 (6 bases). Trimming cost V 2 bases and J 1 base, with 10 bases left between them. The CDR3 totals 15 residues. Germline CDR1 and CDR2: MDHEN and SYDVKM. CDR3 nucleotides: TGTGCCAGCAGTTTAATGGGGACTGGCACAGATACGCAGTATTTT. As protein: CASSLMGTGTDTQYF.

V usage is TRBV10-1 and J usage is TRBJ1-1, with D perhaps matching TRBD1 (6 bases). The CDR3 spans 15 residues. Germline-derived CDR1 and CDR2 are WNHNN and SYGVQD (reference sequence). V was cut by 6 bases and J by 3 bases, with 17 bases left in between. The CDR3 DNA follows: TGCGCCAGCAGCGGGGGGGCCGGGATAGACACTGAAGCTTTCTTT. Translating gives CASSGGAGIDTEAFF.

The chain combines TRBV6-6 with TRBJ1-4; tentative D call: TRBD1 (5 bases). The V and J ends lost 2 bases and 8 bases respectively, with 15 bases between them. The CDR3 is 15 amino acids. The germline V gene has CDR1 MNHNY and CDR2 SVGAGI (reference sequence). CDR3 residues: CASSYGGRLIEKLFF. The CDR3, as DNA: TGTGCCAGCAGTTACGGGGGACGGCTTATAGAAAAACTGTTTTTT.

The V and J genes are TRBV4-1 and TRBJ2-4; D unresolved. The CDR3 has 20 amino acids. Germline assignment: CDR1 MGHRA and CDR2 YSYEKL. Trimming removed 0 bases from V and 1 base from J, with 22 bases in between. The CDR3: CASSQENAGVSGFAKNIQYF. The CDR3 nucleotides read TGCGCCAGCAGCCAAGAGAACGCAGGTGTCTCAGGCTTCGCCAAAAACATTCAGTACTTC.

The J gene is TRBJ2-7, the V gene TRBV5-1; D possibly matches TRBD1 or TRBD2 (5 bases each). V dropped 4 bases and J dropped 0 bases, with 8 bases sitting between them. This CDR3 comprises 13 residues. Germline CDR1 SGHRS, CDR2 YFSETQ. The CDR3: CASSRDGSYEQYF. For the CDR3, the DNA is TGCGCCAGCAGCAGGGACGGCTCCTACGAGCAGTACTTC.

The V gene is TRBV19, the J gene TRBJ2-1; 8 bases line up with TRBD2. The V gene end was trimmed by 2 bases and the J gene end by 0 bases; junction bases not matched to a gene: 3. This CDR3 comprises 16 residues. The germline V gene encodes CDR1 LNHDA and CDR2 SQIVND (reference sequence). The CDR3: CASSILGTSSYNEQFF. CDR3 bases: TGTGCCAGTAGTATACTGGGGACTAGCTCCTACAATGAGCAGTTCTTC.

To note about this clone: The sample has other DNA sequences that encode this CDR3 too. The genes are TRBV28 and TRBJ1-2, with D hard to call. CDR3 length: 12 amino acids. V was trimmed by 3 bases and J by 5 bases, leaving 7 bases between them. Germline V gene data show CDR1 as MDHEN and CDR2 as SYDVKM. The CDR3 region has the DNA TGTGCCAGCAGTTTTAACAGTTATGGCTACACCTTC. It yields the protein CASSFNSYGYTF.

The rearrangement links TRBV7-2 to TRBJ2-5, with 8 bases identical to TRBD2. This CDR3 is 17 amino acids long. Germline V gene lookup returns CDR1 SGHTA and CDR2 FQGNSA. V gave up 0 bases and J gave up 4 bases; unmatched junction bases: 10. CDR3 DNA: TGTGCCAGCAGCTTAGCCATTCTGACTAGCGCGGGAGAGACCCAGTACTTC. Translating it yields CASSLAILTSAGETQYF.

This clone has only one observation. This rearrangement joins TRBV4-1 to TRBJ1-2, with D possibly matching TRBD1 (6 bases). This CDR3 has 14 amino acids. Trimming stripped 3 bases from V and 4 bases from J, with 12 bases between. Germline V lookup: CDR1 MGHRA, CDR2 YSYEKL. In nucleotides, the CDR3 is TGCGCCAGCAGCCACCGGACAGAAATCTATGGCTACACCTTC. Translated: CASSHRTEIYGYTF.

The CDR3 DNA reads as TGTGCCAGCAGCTTAGTGGATTCGAACACTGAAGCTTTCTTT. Translating gives CASSLVDSNTEAFF. J is TRBJ1-1 and V is TRBV7-2; no definite D call. CDR3 length: 14 amino acids. Trimming pared 1 base from V and 1 base from J, leaving 7 bases between. Germline assignment: CDR1 SGHTA and CDR2 FQGNSA.

The chain links TRBV5-1 to TRBJ1-6, with D perhaps TRBD1 (5 bases). CDR3 length: 16 residues. Germline CDR1 and CDR2: SGHRS and YFSETQ. V gave up 1 base and J gave up 9 bases, with 17 bases separating them. The CDR3 nucleotides are TGCGCCAGCAGCTTGTTACCGGGGGTTTCGAGTTCACCCCTCCACTTT. Its translation is CASSLLPGVSSSPLHF.

The DNA of the CDR3 is TGTGCCAGCAGCTCCCAGGGACAGGGGTACACCGGGGAGCTGTTTTTT. Translated, it gives CASSSQGQGYTGELFF. The V and J genes are TRBV7-8 and TRBJ2-2, with 10 nucleotides matching TRBD1. The germline V gene encodes CDR1 SGHVS and CDR2 FQNEAQ. The V gene end was trimmed by 4 bases and the J gene end by 3 bases; junction bases not matched to a gene: 5. This CDR3 is 16 amino acids long. Full variable domain (remainder filled in from reference TRBV7-8 and TRBJ2-2): GAGVSQSPRYKVAKRGQDVALRCDPISGHVSLFWYQQALGQGPEFLTYFQNEAQLDKSGLPSDRFFAERPEGSVSTLKIQRTQQEDSAVYLCASSSQGQGYTGELFFGEGSRLTVL.

The chain employs TRBV7-3 and TRBJ2-1, with 7 positions matching TRBD2. Trimming cost V 1 base and J 4 bases; bases outside gene matches: 10. Germline V gene data show CDR1 as SGHTA and CDR2 as FQGTGA. The CDR3 extends over 17 amino acids. As DNA, the CDR3 is TGTGCCAGCAGCTTAAGGGGACCAGCCGGGAGGTACAATGAGCAGTTCTTC. Translated, it gives CASSLRGPAGRYNEQFF. Looking up the rest from reference TRBV7-3 and TRBJ2-1 gives the full variable domain: GAGVSQTPSNKVTEKGKYVELRCDPISGHTALYWYRQSLGQGPEFLIYFQGTGAADDSGLPNDRFFAVRPEGSVSTLKIQRTERGDSAVYLCASSLRGPAGRYNEQFFGPGTRLTVL.

The V gene is TRBV6-6, the J gene TRBJ1-5; D is ambiguous. CDR3 length: 13 residues. V dropped 5 bases and J dropped 7 bases, with 12 bases sitting between them. Germline V gene lookup returns CDR1 MNHNY and CDR2 SVGAGI (reference sequence). The CDR3 protein is CASSQRAEQPQHF. The CDR3 DNA reads TGTGCCAGCAGTCAGAGGGCGGAACAGCCCCAGCATTTT.

The chain couples TRBV10-2 to TRBJ1-2; perhaps TRBD1 as D (5 bases). Germline CDR1 WSHSY, CDR2 SAAADI. The CDR3 sequence is 15 residues long. Trimming stripped 10 bases from V and 2 bases from J, with 20 bases between. The CDR3 nucleotides read TGCGCCACCCAACCCCATGGGGGAGGGAACTATGGCTACACCTTC. Amino acids: CATQPHGGGNYGYTF.

The chain carries TRBV27 and TRBJ1-6, with unresolved D. V lost 0 bases and J lost 10, with 10 bases in between. This CDR3 is 14 amino acids long. Germline lookup yields CDR1 MNHEY and CDR2 SMNVEV (reference sequence). The DNA for the CDR3 is TGTGCCAGCAGTTTATCGATCTCCGGCTCACCCCTCCACTTT. It is translated as CASSLSISGSPLHF.

V usage is TRBV28 and J usage is TRBJ1-3, with 7 nucleotides matching TRBD1. Per the germline V gene, CDR1 is MDHEN and CDR2 is SYDVKM. Losses at the gene ends were 9 bases for V and 2 bases for J; bases not matched to a gene: 7. This CDR3 is built from 14 residues. The CDR3: CASREGGAGNTIYF. The CDR3 DNA follows: TGTGCCAGTAGAGAAGGGGGCGCTGGAAACACCATATATTTT.

This clone qualifies as medium-sized. The rearrangement links TRBV19 to TRBJ1-1; D is possibly TRBD1 (5 bases). The CDR3 loop spans 13 amino acids. V was pared by 3 bases and J by 6 bases, with 11 bases between. Germline V CDR1 and CDR2: LNHDA, SQIVND (reference sequence). In DNA form, the CDR3 reads TGTGCCAGTAGTATTAAGCAGGGATCTGAAGCTTTCTTT. Amino acids: CASSIKQGSEAFF. Full variable domain (remainder filled in from reference TRBV19 and TRBJ1-1): DGGITQSPKYLFRKEGQNVTLSCEQNLNHDAMYWYRQDPGQGLRLIYYSQIVNDFQKGDIAEGYSVSREKKESFPLTVTSAQKNPTAFYLCASSIKQGSEAFFGQGTRLTVV.

The chain is built from TRBV18 and TRBJ2-7; D call uncertain. The germline V gene encodes CDR1 KGHSH and CDR2 LQKENI. The CDR3 spans 13 residues. Trimming pared 3 bases from V and 2 bases from J, leaving 8 bases between. CDR3 in DNA: TGTGCCAGCTCACCGGCTCTTACCTACGAGCAGTACTTC. Protein: CASSPALTYEQYF.

This chain links TRBV28 with TRBJ2-5; possible D gene TRBD2, 6 bases. Trimming removed 6 bases at V and 4 bases at J, with 12 bases between. Germline assignment: CDR1 MDHEN and CDR2 SYDVKM. This CDR3 is 13 amino acids long. The CDR3 DNA reads as TGTGCCAGCAGCCCGTCCGGGAGAGAGACCCAGTACTTC. Its translation: CASSPSGRETQYF.

This sequence joins TRBV2 and TRBJ1-2, with D possibly being TRBD1 (5 bases). CDR1 SNHLY and CDR2 FYNNEI come from the germline V gene. V was shortened by 10 bases and J by 8 bases, with 17 bases between the two germline ends. CDR3 length: 12 amino acids. As DNA, the CDR3 is TGTGCCAAAGAGGGGAACTCGGGGGGCTACACCTTC. Amino acid sequence: CAKEGNSGGYTF.

The chain has TRBV30 and TRBJ2-7; the D call may be TRBD1 or TRBD2 (5 bases each). This CDR3 has 14 residues. Germline V gene sequence: CDR1 GTSNPN, CDR2 SVGIG (reference sequence). Trimming removed 4 bases at V and 3 bases at J, with 16 bases between. The chain's CDR3 is CAWNHATGGYEQYF. CDR3 sequence (DNA): TGTGCCTGGAACCATGCCACAGGAGGCTACGAGCAGTACTTC.

The chain links TRBV7-6 to TRBJ2-1, with D maybe TRBD1 (6 bases). The germline V gene encodes CDR1 SGHVS and CDR2 FNYEAQ. The V end lost 5 bases, the J end lost 3 bases, and 14 bases lay between the germline ends. The CDR3 consists of 15 residues. Here the CDR3 reads CASSPLTGYYNEQFF. CDR3 coding DNA: TGTGCCAGCAGCCCTTTGACAGGCTACTACAATGAGCAGTTCTTC.

The rearrangement joins TRBV6-6 to TRBJ1-6; a weak D match, TRBD1 (6 bases). The V and J ends lost 2 bases and 8 bases respectively, with 16 bases between them. Looked up from germline, CDR1 is MNHNY and CDR2 is SVGAGI (reference sequence). The CDR3 has 16 residues. CDR3 nucleotide sequence: TGTGCCAGCAGTTACCGCGGGGGGCGCAAGGATTCACCCCTCCACTTT. This encodes CASSYRGGRKDSPLHF.